This record covers a single T cell receptor (beta chain). Antigen: not known. This sample was included in a study of T cell responses to AZD1222 COVID-19 vaccine. The study, taken as a whole, reports: Recipients of AZD1222 seropositive at baseline numbered only 5 to 7.

The V and J ends lost 2 bases and 6 bases respectively, with 10 bases between them. The CDR3 is 13 residues long. Germline-derived CDR1 and CDR2 are MNHEY and SVGAGI. Data came from immunoSEQ multiplex PCR; TCRdb stores just in-frame clones and leaves some out. This sample yields about 190,000 clones, of which 92% are seen a single time; roughly 1.3% belongs to the top ten. The chain is built from TRBV6-5 and TRBJ1-2, with D perhaps TRBD1 (5 bases). The sequence derives from an adult in good health. The specimen was peripheral blood, collected on day 0 of AZD1222 vaccination. The CDR3 loop is CASSYHGGDGYTF. The CDR3 bases are TGTGCCAGCAGTTACCATGGGGGGGATGGCTACACCTTC.